A selection of T cell receptor beta chains follows, all from one sample in a study of siplizumab effects on memory and regulatory T cells. The protocol was immunoSEQ multiplex PCR, while the TCRdb copy is restricted to in-frame clones and leaves out a portion. This sample yields about 52,000 clones, of which 95% to 97% are seen a single time; 0.55% to 0.65% belongs to the top ten. The specimen was naive CD4+ T cells sorted from blood. Receptors were obtained from a human donor in good health. Each CDR3 is given with its conserved first and last residue. The order of the fields is clone size, V gene, D gene, J gene, CDR3 DNA, CDR3 protein. The D gene is left open where the match is weak. Some rows have no size entry. The others give once, few or many, or a class for an expanded clone.

clone size: .; V gene: TRBV5-1; D gene: .; J gene: TRBJ2-5; CDR3 DNA: TGCGCCAGCAGCTTGGCCACGGAGACCCAGTACTTC; CDR3 protein: CASSLATETQYF
clone size: .; V gene: TRBV30; D gene: TRBD1; J gene: TRBJ1-6; CDR3 DNA: TGTGCCTGGAGACGGAGTGACAGGGTTACTTTCAAGAATTCACCCCTCCACTTT; CDR3 protein: CAWRRSDRVTFKNSPLHF
clone size: .; V gene: TRBV28; D gene: .; J gene: TRBJ1-5; CDR3 DNA: TGTGCCAGCAGTTTCGCCGGACATCCCAATCAGCCCCAGCATTTT; CDR3 protein: CASSFAGHPNQPQHF
clone size: .; V gene: TRBV7-8; D gene: .; J gene: TRBJ1-1; CDR3 DNA: TGTGCCAGCAGCACTAAGACAGCCTTGAACACTGAAGCTTTCTTT; CDR3 protein: CASSTKTALNTEAFF
clone size: .; V gene: TRBV19; D gene: TRBD1; J gene: TRBJ1-5; CDR3 DNA: TGTGCCAGTAGCCCCGACAGGGGAGGCAATCAGCCCCAGCATTTT; CDR3 protein: CASSPDRGGNQPQHF
clone size: once; V gene: TRBV5-1; D gene: .; J gene: TRBJ2-3; CDR3 DNA: TGCGCCAGCAGCTTTACATCAGATACGCAGTATTTT; CDR3 protein: CASSFTSDTQYF
clone size: .; V gene: TRBV6-5; D gene: .; J gene: TRBJ2-6; CDR3 DNA: TGTGCCAGCAGTACCAGGGACGCTGGGGCCAACGTCCTGACTTTC; CDR3 protein: CASSTRDAGANVLTF
clone size: .; V gene: TRBV4-1; D gene: TRBD1; J gene: TRBJ2-7; CDR3 DNA: TGCGCCAGCAGCCAAGGGACAGGGGGCTCCTACGAGCAGTACTTC; CDR3 protein: CASSQGTGGSYEQYF
clone size: .; V gene: TRBV9; D gene: .; J gene: TRBJ2-7; CDR3 DNA: TGTGCCGGCAGCTTTGGGACGCAGCCGTTGGTGGGGCAGTACTTC; CDR3 protein: CAGSFGTQPLVGQYF
clone size: .; V gene: TRBV7-9; D gene: .; J gene: TRBJ2-1; CDR3 DNA: TGTGCCAGCAGCTTAGTTCAGATGGGGGTTGAGCAGTTCTTC; CDR3 protein: CASSLVQMGVEQFF
clone size: .; V gene: TRBV9; D gene: TRBD2; J gene: TRBJ2-3; CDR3 DNA: TGTGCCAGCAGCGTAGGATCTAGCGGGAAGGTCACAGATACGCAGTATTTT; CDR3 protein: CASSVGSSGKVTDTQYF
clone size: .; V gene: TRBV6-5; D gene: .; J gene: TRBJ2-7; CDR3 DNA: TGTGCCAGCAGTCTAAACAGGGGAGGGGACGAGCAGTACTTC; CDR3 protein: CASSLNRGGDEQYF
clone size: .; V gene: TRBV5-1; D gene: .; J gene: TRBJ2-1; CDR3 DNA: TGCGCCAGCAACCATCGGACCCCCTCTGAGCAGTTCTTC; CDR3 protein: CASNHRTPSEQFF
clone size: .; V gene: TRBV7-3; D gene: TRBD1; J gene: TRBJ2-3; CDR3 DNA: TGTGCCAGCAGCTTATGGGGGACAGCCTCTAACACAGATACGCAGTATTTT; CDR3 protein: CASSLWGTASNTDTQYF
clone size: .; V gene: TRBV29-1; D gene: .; J gene: TRBJ2-1; CDR3 DNA: TGCAGCGCCCAGGGGTCGAATGAGCAGTTCTTC; CDR3 protein: CSAQGSNEQFF
clone size: .; V gene: TRBV4-1; D gene: .; J gene: TRBJ1-5; CDR3 DNA: TGCGCCAGCAGCCAGAAAGTCGGACTTAGCAATCAGCCCCAGCATTTT; CDR3 protein: CASSQKVGLSNQPQHF
clone size: .; V gene: TRBV19; D gene: TRBD2; J gene: TRBJ2-3; CDR3 DNA: TGTGCCAGTAGTCCCCCCGGGACTAGCGGGAACACAGATACGCAGTATTTT; CDR3 protein: CASSPPGTSGNTDTQYF
clone size: .; V gene: TRBV2; D gene: TRBD2; J gene: TRBJ2-1; CDR3 DNA: TGTGCCAGCAGTGAATGGCGGGAGGGGGGGAATGAGCAGTTCTTC; CDR3 protein: CASSEWREGGNEQFF
clone size: .; V gene: TRBV2; D gene: TRBD1; J gene: TRBJ1-2; CDR3 DNA: TGTGCCAGCAGGGGGACAGGGGTGAATGGCTACACCTTC; CDR3 protein: CASRGTGVNGYTF
clone size: once; V gene: TRBV6-6; D gene: .; J gene: TRBJ2-1; CDR3 DNA: TGTGCCAGCAGTTGGGCGGGTCTTGAGCAGTTCTTC; CDR3 protein: CASSWAGLEQFF
clone size: .; V gene: TRBV10-3; D gene: .; J gene: TRBJ1-2; CDR3 DNA: TGTGCCATCAGTGAGTCCCGGGACAACAGCGGCTACACCTTC; CDR3 protein: CAISESRDNSGYTF
clone size: .; V gene: TRBV6-6; D gene: .; J gene: TRBJ2-3; CDR3 DNA: TGTGCCAGCAGTTCGCCGATGGACGGAGATACGCAGTATTTT; CDR3 protein: CASSSPMDGDTQYF
clone size: .; V gene: TRBV27; D gene: .; J gene: TRBJ2-1; CDR3 DNA: TGTGCCAGCAGTTCCCCGGCAGGGGATAAAAACAATGAGCAGTTCTTC; CDR3 protein: CASSSPAGDKNNEQFF
clone size: .; V gene: TRBV4-2; D gene: .; J gene: TRBJ1-2; CDR3 DNA: TGTGCCAGCAGCCAAGGCCCAGATGGCTACACCTTC; CDR3 protein: CASSQGPDGYTF
clone size: .; V gene: TRBV7-8; D gene: TRBD1; J gene: TRBJ2-2; CDR3 DNA: TGTGCCAGCAGCTCCCTGGGGACAGGGTTCGGGGAGCTGTTTTTT; CDR3 protein: CASSSLGTGFGELFF
clone size: .; V gene: TRBV7-2; D gene: TRBD1; J gene: TRBJ2-2; CDR3 DNA: TGTGCCAGCAGCTTCGGGGGAACAGGGGGCTCCGGGGAGCTGTTTTTT; CDR3 protein: CASSFGGTGGSGELFF
clone size: .; V gene: TRBV7-8; D gene: .; J gene: TRBJ2-3; CDR3 DNA: TGTGCCAGCAGCTTAGCCAGAGTATTCTCTACAAGCACAGATACGCAGTATTTT; CDR3 protein: CASSLARVFSTSTDTQYF
clone size: .; V gene: TRBV7-9; D gene: .; J gene: TRBJ2-3; CDR3 DNA: TGTGCCAGCAGCTTACTAACAGATACGCAGTATTTT; CDR3 protein: CASSLLTDTQYF
clone size: .; V gene: TRBV4-3; D gene: .; J gene: TRBJ2-1; CDR3 DNA: TGCGCCAGCAGCCAAGATCGGGACCAAGGGGGGTACAATGAGCAGTTCTTC; CDR3 protein: CASSQDRDQGGYNEQFF
clone size: .; V gene: TRBV10-3; D gene: .; J gene: TRBJ2-2; CDR3 DNA: TGTGCCATGACGAACACCGGGGAGCTGTTTTTT; CDR3 protein: CAMTNTGELFF
clone size: once; V gene: TRBV10-3; D gene: .; J gene: TRBJ1-1; CDR3 DNA: TGTGCCATCAGTGATCTGGTGGGACCCAATGAAGCTTTCTTT; CDR3 protein: CAISDLVGPNEAFF
clone size: .; V gene: TRBV7-3; D gene: TRBD2; J gene: TRBJ2-1; CDR3 DNA: TGTGCCAGCAGCCTAGCGGGGGCCTACAATGAGCAGTTCTTC; CDR3 protein: CASSLAGAYNEQFF
clone size: .; V gene: TRBV9; D gene: TRBD2; J gene: TRBJ2-7; CDR3 DNA: TGTGCCAGCAGCGGGGACACTAGCGGGAGAGGATACGAGCAGTACTTC; CDR3 protein: CASSGDTSGRGYEQYF
clone size: once; V gene: TRBV7-2; D gene: TRBD2; J gene: TRBJ2-5; CDR3 DNA: TGTGCCAGCAGCTCAGTTACGGGGGGTGCGGAGACCCAGTACTTC; CDR3 protein: CASSSVTGGAETQYF
clone size: .; V gene: TRBV29-1; D gene: TRBD1; J gene: TRBJ2-7; CDR3 DNA: TGCAGCGTTGGACAGGGCTCCGAGCAGTACTTC; CDR3 protein: CSVGQGSEQYF
clone size: .; V gene: TRBV18; D gene: TRBD1; J gene: TRBJ2-1; CDR3 DNA: TGTGCCAGCTCATTCGACAGGGAGAGGTTCTTC; CDR3 protein: CASSFDRERFF
clone size: once; V gene: TRBV11-1; D gene: .; J gene: TRBJ2-5; CDR3 DNA: TGTGCCAGCAGCTCTAGTTTGGAGACCCAGTACTTC; CDR3 protein: CASSSSLETQYF
clone size: .; V gene: TRBV18; D gene: TRBD1; J gene: TRBJ1-3; CDR3 DNA: TGTGCCAGCTCACCTGGACAGGAGAGAAACACCATATATTTT; CDR3 protein: CASSPGQERNTIYF